This TCR beta chain was sequenced during a study of spatial heterogeneity in lung cancer (dated by TCRdb to the late 2010s). In the study overall: Beta-chain transcripts were consistently detected in greater numbers than alpha-chain transcripts, which likely reflects a higher abundance of beta-chain transcripts. TCR transcript counts in tumor regions correlated strongly with a T cell transcriptional module score from matched bulk RNA-seq. In the raw uncorrected reads, each unique combination of TCR and UMI appeared more than ten times on average. In non-small cell lung cancer, the study made a quantitative comparison of TCR alpha and beta repertoires among multiple tumor regions, matched nontumor lung and blood. TCR repertoire features were related to nonsynonymous mutation counts determined by whole-exome sequencing of tumor tissue. Both alpha and beta chains were TCR-sequenced in 220 or so tumor regions, approximately 68 matched nontumor lung samples and approximately 50 PBMC samples obtained at surgery.

Broad study findings and their caveats: Confirming at a functional level the hypothesis that regional TCRs recognize regional mutations was considered to require additional single-cell paired TCR alpha and beta sequencing. Counts of ubiquitous and regional expanded TCRs correlated with counts of ubiquitous and regional nonsynonymous mutations, respectively. The tumor nonsynonymous mutation count correlated with the number of expanded alpha and beta TCRs within the tumor. TCR-seq coverage of tumor T cells was estimated to be only roughly 7.3% for alpha chains and about 13% for beta chains.

Trimming at the junction amounts to 0 bases on V and 5 bases on J, and the germline ends lie 13 bases apart. The germline V gene supplies CDR1 MNHEY and CDR2 SVGEGT. The CDR3, cysteine through phenylalanine, is 15 amino acids long. The kept DNA is CDR3 alone, 45 bases in frame from the first base. Library construction relied on 5' RACE. The instrument was a NextSeq 500. To allow correction of PCR and sequencing errors, the TCR library protocol tagged every TCR cDNA molecule with a unique molecular identifier. From the authors' description of their analysis: TCR identification, UMI-based error correction and CDR3 extraction were performed with Decombinator tools. TCRs above a frequency of 2 per 1,000, corresponding to the top 1% of the tumor frequency distribution, were defined as expanded. Expanded tumor TCRs statistically deemed absent (corrected P<0.05) from at least one tumor region were classed as regional, and all other expanded tumor TCRs were classed as ubiquitous. Each repertoire was subsampled 100 times to 5,000 TCRs, after which Renyi diversity was computed with the R vegan package. CDR3 similarity networks were built from amino acid triplet string-kernel similarity, connecting CDR3s with pairwise similarity above 0.82. TCRdb reworked the public reads: Q25 trimming with fastp, MiXCR clone assembly, productive beta chains retained. Duplicate CDR3 protein sequences are folded into a single record with the most common DNA and genes. The V and J calls and clone size come from TCRdb's table, not from the authors' own analysis. This sample is represented by around 9,300 distinct CDR3 sequences; roughly 6% of them were singletons. Roughly 28% of the sample lies in the top ten.

This sample's time point label indicates: sample taken at primary tumor resection. Donors were 72 patients with early-stage, untreated non-small cell lung cancer from the lung TRACERx cohort. Whole RNA extracted from tumor and nontumor lung tissue, or from cryopreserved PBMC samples, was used for TCR sequencing without cell sorting. Only patients for whom sufficient RNA was available from at least two tumor regions were selected for TCR sequencing. Tumor and adjacent nontumor lung specimens were reviewed by a lung pathologist before selection. A word on this clonotype: Its target antigen remains unknown. One base away there is no much larger clone; base qualities are not given.

The sequence was collected from a male donor with early-stage non-small cell lung cancer. The sequenced sample was lung tumor tissue, obtained at surgery. The rearrangement combines TRBV6-2 or TRBV6-3 with TRBJ2-5; the D gene identity is not certain. DNA sequence: TGTGCCAGCAGTTACTCACGGACCCGGCGGGAGACCCAGTACTTC. Protein translation: CASSYSRTRRETQYF.